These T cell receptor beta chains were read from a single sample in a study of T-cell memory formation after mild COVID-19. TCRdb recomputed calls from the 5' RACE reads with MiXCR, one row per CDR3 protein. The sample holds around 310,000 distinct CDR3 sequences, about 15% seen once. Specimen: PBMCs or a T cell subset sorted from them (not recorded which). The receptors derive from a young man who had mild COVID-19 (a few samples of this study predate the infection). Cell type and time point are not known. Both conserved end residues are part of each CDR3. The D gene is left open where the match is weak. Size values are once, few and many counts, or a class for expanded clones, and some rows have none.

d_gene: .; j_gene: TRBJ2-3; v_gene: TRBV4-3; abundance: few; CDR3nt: TGCGCCAGCAGCCAAGACACCCTTGGAGGGCGATGGAATACGCAGTATTTT; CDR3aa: CASSQDTLGGRWNTQYF
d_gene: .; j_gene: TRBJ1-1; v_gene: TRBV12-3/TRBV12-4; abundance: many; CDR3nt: TGTGCCAGCGATACCCAGACCTCGACTGAAGCTTTCTTT; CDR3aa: CASDTQTSTEAFF
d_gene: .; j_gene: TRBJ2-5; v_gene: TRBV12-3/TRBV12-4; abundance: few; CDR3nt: TGTGCCAGCAGTTTAAACGTTGGGCGGGAGACCCAGTACTTC; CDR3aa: CASSLNVGRETQYF
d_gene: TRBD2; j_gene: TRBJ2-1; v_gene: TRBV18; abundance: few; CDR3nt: TGTGCCAGCTCACCACTAGAGCGGGGGGGCCTAAATGAGCAGTTCTTC; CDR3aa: CASSPLERGGLNEQFF
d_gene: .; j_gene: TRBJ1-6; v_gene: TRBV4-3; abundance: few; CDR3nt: TGCGCCAGCAGCCTAGGGGTGTCGAGCTCCTATAATTCACCCCTCCACTTT; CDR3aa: CASSLGVSSSYNSPLHF
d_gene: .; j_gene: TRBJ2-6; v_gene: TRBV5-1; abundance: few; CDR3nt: TGCGCCAGCAGCTTGGGAACGGCTGGGGCCAACGTCCTGACTTTC; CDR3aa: CASSLGTAGANVLTF
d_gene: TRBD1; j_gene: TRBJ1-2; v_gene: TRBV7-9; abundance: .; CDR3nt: TGTGCCAGCAGCTCGCTGACAGGGGAGGTCTATGGCTACACCTTC; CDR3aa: CASSSLTGEVYGYTF
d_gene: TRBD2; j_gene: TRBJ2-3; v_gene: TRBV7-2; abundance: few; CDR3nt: TGTGCCAGCACCCGGAAGCGGGGCGTCAGCACAGATACGCAGTATTTT; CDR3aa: CASTRKRGVSTDTQYF
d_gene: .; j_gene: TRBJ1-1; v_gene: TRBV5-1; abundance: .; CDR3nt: TGCGCCAGCAGCTTACCGGACACGCCGTACGAAGCTTTCTTT; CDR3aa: CASSLPDTPYEAFF
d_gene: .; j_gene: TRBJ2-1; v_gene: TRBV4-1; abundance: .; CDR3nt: TGCGCCAGCAGCCAAGAAGGCCAGGGGGGGAATGAGCAGTTCTTC; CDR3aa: CASSQEGQGGNEQFF